The entry below gives a single TCR beta chain sequence along with its context. Time point reported: persistent/refractory GD, antithyroid drugs over 5 years with positive TRAb. RNA isolated from PBMCs was used to make the TCR library. The CDR3 length is 15 residues. Per the germline V gene, CDR1 is SGDLS and CDR2 is YYNGEE. The V end was cut by 3 bases, the J end by 0 bases, with 13 bases between. Building the TCR beta libraries relied on iRepertoire HTBI primers, and CDR3 regions underwent Arm-PCR. TCRdb re-analysed the multiplex PCR reads in MiXCR, keeping a single row per CDR3 protein. The sample contains some 450,000 distinct CDR3 sequences, 23% of which appear only once. This entry belongs to a study of regulatory T cells in long-lasting Graves disease.

The material sequenced was peripheral blood mononuclear cells (PBMCs), taken when the disease was refractory, from a patient treated with antithyroid drugs. J is TRBJ2-7 and V is TRBV9; TRBD2 is a possible D gene (6 bases). The sequence came from a female donor with Graves disease. CDR3 residues: CASSATQDYSYEQYF. CDR3 nucleotide sequence: TGTGCCAGCAGCGCCACCCAGGACTACTCCTACGAGCAGTACTTC.